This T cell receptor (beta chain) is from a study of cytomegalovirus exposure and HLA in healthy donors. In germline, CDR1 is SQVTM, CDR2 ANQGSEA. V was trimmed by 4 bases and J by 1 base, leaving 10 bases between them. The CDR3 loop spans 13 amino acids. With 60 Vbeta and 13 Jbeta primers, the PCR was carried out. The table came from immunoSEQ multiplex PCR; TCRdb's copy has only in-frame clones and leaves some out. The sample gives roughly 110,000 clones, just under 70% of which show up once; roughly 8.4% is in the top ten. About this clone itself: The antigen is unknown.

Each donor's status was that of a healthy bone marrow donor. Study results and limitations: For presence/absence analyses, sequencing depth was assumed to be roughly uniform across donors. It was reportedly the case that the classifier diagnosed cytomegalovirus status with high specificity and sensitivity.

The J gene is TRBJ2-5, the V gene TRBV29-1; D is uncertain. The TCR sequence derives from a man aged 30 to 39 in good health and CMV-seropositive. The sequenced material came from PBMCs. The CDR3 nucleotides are TGCAGCGTTGGCCGGAACAGCCAAGAGACCCAGTACTTC. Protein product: CSVGRNSQETQYF.